This record looks at one T cell receptor beta chain sequence and its context. Its target is not known. Only in-frame clones appear in the TCRdb table, and some are missing; sequencing was by immunoSEQ multiplex PCR. This table has approximately 500,000 clones, 90% to 97% appearing once. This record belongs to a study of shared clonotypes between healthy human individuals. It was into CD45RA+ naive and CD45RA-negative memory subsets that the CD4+ cells were split. The CDR3 totals 16 residues. Germline V gene lookup returns CDR1 SGHRS and CDR2 YFSETQ. V lost 4 bases and J lost 6; bases outside the gene matches: 7. Whole-study results and caveats: Rarefaction revealed incomplete sorted-subset sequencing despite large depth. Unshared clonotypes carried lower generation probabilities than those common to all four donors.

The V gene is TRBV5-1, the J gene TRBJ2-2, with 12 positions matching TRBD2. The source is a woman younger than 45 in good health. The sequenced sample consisted of naive CD4+ T cells sorted from blood. Subset described: CD45RA+ positively selected. CDR3: CASSERLAGVSGELFF. CDR3 nucleotide sequence: TGCGCCAGCAGCGAAAGACTAGCGGGAGTCTCCGGGGAGCTGTTTTTT.